This paragraph reports one TCR beta chain. Its target is not known. TCRdb keeps only in-frame clones here, not all; method: immunoSEQ multiplex PCR. Of 760,000 or so clones in the sample, 90% to 98% were seen once. The sample belongs to a study of shared clonotypes between healthy human individuals. General observations from the study: Represented diversity, genetic and exposure-history alike, was limited by few donors.

Trimming at V came to 2 bases and at J to 7 bases, leaving 8 bases not matched to a gene. Germline V gives CDR1 SGDLS, CDR2 YYNGEE. This CDR3 is built from 15 residues. CD45RO-negative, CCR7-selected cells formed the naive CD8 fraction, which excluded terminally differentiated effector memory CD45RA+ cells. The chain is built from TRBV9 and TRBJ2-1; TRBD2 agrees at 8 bases. This TCR was recovered from a man aged 30-40 years in good health. The specimen sequenced was naive CD8+ T cells sorted from blood. The CDR3, as DNA: TGTGCCAGCAGCGTTGGTGGACTAGCAGTAAATGAGCAGTTCTTC. Amino acid sequence: CASSVGGLAVNEQFF.